The subject of this entry is one T cell receptor (beta chain). J gave up 1 base and V 2 bases, and 11 bases lay outside the gene matches. CDR1 and CDR2 (germline): SGHDT, YYEEEE. The CDR3 totals 17 residues. This sample is drawn from a study of control samples from healthy donors and cancer patients. Sequenced by immunoSEQ multiplex PCR; TCRdb stores in-frame clones only, minus some. The sample holds 100,000 or so clones; 83% are singletons and the top ten take roughly 13%. Sequencing was performed on blood. The rearrangement uses TRBV5-6 and TRBJ2-7; the match to TRBD1 covers 8 bases. The receptor's source is a woman aged 45-65 years in good health. CDR3 DNA sequence: TGTGCCAGCAGCTTTGAATCGGGGACAGGACTTTCCTACGAGCAGTACTTC. Amino acids: CASSFESGTGLSYEQYF.